The 6 T cell receptor beta chains below all came from one sample that was sequenced in a study of shared clonotypes between healthy human individuals. Profiling relied on immunoSEQ multiplex PCR, and the TCRdb table lists in-frame clones only, not all of them. Seen here are around 690,000 clones, around 91% observed once, and the top ten hold 34%. The specimen was memory CD8+ T cells from PBMCs. Noted subset: CD45RO+ cells pooled with CCR7-negative TemRA cells. The receptors derive from a man in his late teens or twenties in good health. Some clones in this sample may be carry-over from other donors' samples.

This sequence joins TRBV7-9 and TRBJ2-1, with D tentatively TRBD1 (6 bases). CDR3 size: 14 residues. CDR1 and CDR2 (germline): SEHNR, FQNEAQ (reference sequence). V gave up 1 base and J gave up 5 bases, with 9 bases separating them. The CDR3 sequence: CASSLVSGDNEQFF. In nucleotides, the CDR3 is TGTGCCAGCAGCTTAGTTTCAGGGGACAATGAGCAGTTCTTC. The whole variable domain, filled in from reference TRBV7-9 and TRBJ2-1, reads DTGVSQNPRHKITKRGQNVTFRCDPISEHNRLYWYRQTLGQGPEFLTYFQNEAQLEKSRLLSDRFSAERPKGSFSTLEIQRTEQGDSAMYLCASSLVSGDNEQFFGPGTRLTVL.

Written as DNA, the CDR3 is TGTGCCAGCAGTTCAGCTGACTATGGCTACACCTTC. Protein product: CASSSADYGYTF. This sequence joins TRBV6-5 and TRBJ1-2, with D hard to call. V lost 4 bases and J 3 bases, leaving 6 bases between the germline ends. CDR1 and CDR2 (germline): MNHEY, SVGAGI. The CDR3 covers 12 residues.

The chain combines TRBV6-6 with TRBJ1-6; D not certain. The CDR3 extends over 14 amino acids. V lost 7 bases and J lost 7, with 14 bases in between. Germline loops: CDR1 MNHNY, CDR2 SVGAGI (reference sequence). This CDR3 reads CASTVDGPNSPLHF. For the CDR3, the DNA is TGTGCCAGCACCGTGGACGGTCCCAATTCACCCCTCCACTTT.

The genes are TRBV7-9 and TRBJ2-1; D not resolved. V gave up 5 bases and J gave up 6 bases, with 5 bases separating them. The germline gives CDR1 SEHNR, CDR2 FQNEAQ (reference sequence). The CDR3 runs 11 residues. The CDR3, as DNA: TGTGCCAGCAGCGTTAGCAATGAGCAGTTCTTC. It is translated as CASSVSNEQFF.

In the case of this clone: The sample contains more than one DNA sequence encoding this CDR3. The chain recombines TRBV11-2 with TRBJ2-7, with D perhaps TRBD1 (5 bases). The V gene lost 6 bases and the J gene lost 3 bases, with 9 bases spanning the gap. The CDR3 has 12 amino acids. The V gene's germline CDR1 is SGHAT and CDR2 FQNNGV. The CDR3 spells CASSRGVYEQYF. CDR3 sequence (DNA): TGTGCCAGCAGTAGGGGTGTCTACGAGCAGTACTTC.

This sequence joins TRBV28 and TRBJ2-1; the match to TRBD1 covers 7 bases. This CDR3 contains 15 residues. The V gene's germline CDR1 is MDHEN and CDR2 SYDVKM. Trimming at V came to 4 bases and at J to 1 base, leaving 4 bases not matched to a gene. DNA of the CDR3: TGTGCCAGCAGTTGGCCGGGACAGTCCTACAATGAGCAGTTCTTC. It yields the protein CASSWPGQSYNEQFF.